This T cell receptor beta chain derives from a study of CD8+ T cells in alopecia areata. The authors extracted RNA and reverse transcribed it into cDNA as the sequencing template. The assay was immunoSEQ multiplex PCR, and TCRdb's table has in-frame clones only and misses some. The sample consists of approximately 180,000 clones, 58% of them appearing once. This sample's treatment: oral pan-JAK inhibitor, 5-10 mg twice daily. The trim removed 4 bases at V and 2 bases at J, leaving 7 bases unmatched. CDR3 length: 15 amino acids. CDR1 and CDR2 (germline): MGHDK, SYGVNS. This receptor was obtained from a human donor with alopecia areata. The starting material was CD4+ T cells sorted from blood, obtained between weeks 55 and 70, from a patient treated with tofacitinib. J is TRBJ2-5 and V is TRBV25-1, with TRBD2 identical over 7 bases. Here the CDR3 reads CASSAAGRGQETQYF. The CDR3 nucleotides are TGTGCCAGCAGTGCAGCTGGGCGGGGGCAAGAGACCCAGTACTTC.